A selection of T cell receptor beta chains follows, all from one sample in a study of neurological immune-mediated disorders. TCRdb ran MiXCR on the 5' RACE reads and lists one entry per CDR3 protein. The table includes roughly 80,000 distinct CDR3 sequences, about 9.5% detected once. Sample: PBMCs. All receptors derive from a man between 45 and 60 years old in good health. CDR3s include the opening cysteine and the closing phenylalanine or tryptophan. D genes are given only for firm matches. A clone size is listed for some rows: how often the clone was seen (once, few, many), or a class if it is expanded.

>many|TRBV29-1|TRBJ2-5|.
CSVAEETQYF
TGCAGCGTTGCAGAAGAGACCCAGTACTTC
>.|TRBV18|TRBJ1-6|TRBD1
CASSPPMGQGNSPLHF
TGTGCCAGCTCACCACCTATGGGACAGGGCAATTCACCCCTCCACTTT
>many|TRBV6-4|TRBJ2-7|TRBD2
CASRPPGRGDYEQYF
TGTGCCAGCAGACCCCCGGGGCGGGGGGACTACGAGCAGTACTTC
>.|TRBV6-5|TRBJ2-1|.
CASSYRGSSYNEQFF
TGTGCCAGCAGTTACCGGGGGAGCTCCTACAATGAGCAGTTCTTC
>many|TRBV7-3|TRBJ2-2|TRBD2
CASSLTWPSGGELFF
TGTGCCAGCAGCTTAACGTGGCCTAGCGGTGGGGAGCTGTTTTTT
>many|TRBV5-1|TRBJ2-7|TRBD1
CASSATGGNGKSYEQYF
TGCGCCAGCAGCGCAACAGGGGGCAATGGAAAATCCTACGAGCAGTACTTC
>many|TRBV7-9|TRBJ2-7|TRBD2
CASSQLAGGAYEQYF
TGTGCCAGCAGCCAACTAGCGGGAGGGGCCTACGAGCAGTACTTC
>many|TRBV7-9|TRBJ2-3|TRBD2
CASSSRTSGGPDTQYF
TGTGCCAGCAGCTCCCGGACTAGCGGGGGTCCAGATACGCAGTATTTT
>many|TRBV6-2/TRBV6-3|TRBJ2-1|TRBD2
CASSWTSGRAPYNEQFF
TGTGCCAGCAGTTGGACTAGCGGGAGGGCCCCCTACAATGAGCAGTTCTTC
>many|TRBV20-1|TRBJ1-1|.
CSARIQVVNTEAFF
TGCAGTGCTAGGATACAAGTCGTGAACACTGAAGCTTTCTTT
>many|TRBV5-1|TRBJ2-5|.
CASSLATDATTQYF
TGCGCCAGCAGCTTGGCGACAGATGCTACGACCCAGTACTTC
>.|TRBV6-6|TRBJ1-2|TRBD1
CASSYSKAGGYGYTF
TGTGCCAGCAGTTACTCGAAGGCAGGGGGCTATGGCTACACCTTC
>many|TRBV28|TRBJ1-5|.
CASSLARTANQPQHF
TGTGCCAGCAGTTTAGCGAGGACAGCTAATCAGCCCCAGCATTTT
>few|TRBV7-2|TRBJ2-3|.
CASIKAQGGLTDTQYF
TGTGCCAGCATCAAAGCACAGGGGGGGCTCACAGATACGCAGTATTTT
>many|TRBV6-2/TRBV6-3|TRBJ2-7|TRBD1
CASSYLGQGTSFSYEQYF
TGTGCCAGCAGTTACCTAGGACAGGGCACCTCTTTCTCCTACGAGCAGTACTTC
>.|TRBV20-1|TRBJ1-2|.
CVRPGYTF
TGCGTTAGGCCTGGCTACACCTTC
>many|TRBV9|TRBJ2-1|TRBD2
CASSVDGGARYEQFF
TGTGCCAGCAGCGTAGACGGGGGGGCGAGGTATGAGCAGTTCTTC
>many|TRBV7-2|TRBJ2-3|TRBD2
CASSQRRLAGEADTQYF
TGTGCCAGCAGCCAAAGACGTCTAGCGGGAGAAGCAGATACGCAGTATTTT
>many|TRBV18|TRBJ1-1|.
CASSPTENTEAFF
TGTGCCAGCTCACCGACAGAGAACACTGAAGCTTTCTTT
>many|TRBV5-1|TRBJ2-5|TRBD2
CASSLPGLQETQYF
TGCGCCAGCAGCTTACCGGGACTACAAGAGACCCAGTACTTC
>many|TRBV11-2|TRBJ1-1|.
CASSSPSWGWLIGAFF
TGTGCCAGCAGCTCCCCTAGTTGGGGATGGCTGATCGGAGCTTTCTTT
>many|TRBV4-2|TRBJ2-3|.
CASSQDLDSTGTDTQYF
TGCGCCAGCAGCCAAGATCTCGACTCGACCGGCACAGATACGCAGTATTTT
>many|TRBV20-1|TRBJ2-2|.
CSATRVPGDGSTGELFF
TGCAGTGCTACCCGAGTCCCGGGAGATGGTAGCACCGGGGAGCTGTTTTTT
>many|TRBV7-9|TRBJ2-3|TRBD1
CASSSGQVLADTQYF
TGTGCCAGCAGCTCGGGACAGGTATTGGCAGATACGCAGTATTTT
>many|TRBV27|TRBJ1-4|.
CASSFGQAGRGQKLFF
TGTGCCAGCAGTTTTGGCCAGGCAGGGCGGGGACAAAAACTGTTTTTT
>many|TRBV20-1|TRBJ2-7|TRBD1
CSARDRQGPFLYEQYF
TGCAGTGCTAGAGACAGACAGGGACCCTTCCTCTACGAGCAGTACTTC
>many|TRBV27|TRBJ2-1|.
CASSSYSEYSYNEQFF
TGTGCCAGCAGTTCCTACTCGGAGTACTCCTACAATGAGCAGTTCTTC
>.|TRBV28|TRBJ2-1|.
CASSPNPITGLNEQFF
TGTGCCAGCAGTCCGAACCCGATAACAGGGCTGAATGAGCAGTTCTTC
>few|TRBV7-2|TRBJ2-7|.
CASTRGGVAPYEQYF
TGTGCCAGCACCCGAGGGGGGGTAGCCCCCTACGAGCAGTACTTC